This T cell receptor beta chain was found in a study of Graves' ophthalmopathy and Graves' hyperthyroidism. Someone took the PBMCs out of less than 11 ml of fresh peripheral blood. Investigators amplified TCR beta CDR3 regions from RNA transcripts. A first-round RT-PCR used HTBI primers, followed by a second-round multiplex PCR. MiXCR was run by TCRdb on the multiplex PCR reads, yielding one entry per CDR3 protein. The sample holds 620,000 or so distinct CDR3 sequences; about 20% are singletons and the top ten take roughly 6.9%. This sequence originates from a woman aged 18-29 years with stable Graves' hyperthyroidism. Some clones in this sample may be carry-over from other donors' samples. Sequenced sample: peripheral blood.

This CDR3 reads CASGPRWRAGGDSNTGELFF. CDR3 coding DNA: TGTGCTAGTGGTCCTCGTTGGAGAGCGGGGGGGGACTCGAACACCGGGGAGCTGTTTTTT. J is TRBJ2-2 and V is TRBV12-5; 10 bases agree with TRBD2. J lost 0 bases, V lost 5 bases, and 15 bases had no gene match. This CDR3 has 20 amino acids. The germline V gene has CDR1 LGHNT and CDR2 FRNRAP.